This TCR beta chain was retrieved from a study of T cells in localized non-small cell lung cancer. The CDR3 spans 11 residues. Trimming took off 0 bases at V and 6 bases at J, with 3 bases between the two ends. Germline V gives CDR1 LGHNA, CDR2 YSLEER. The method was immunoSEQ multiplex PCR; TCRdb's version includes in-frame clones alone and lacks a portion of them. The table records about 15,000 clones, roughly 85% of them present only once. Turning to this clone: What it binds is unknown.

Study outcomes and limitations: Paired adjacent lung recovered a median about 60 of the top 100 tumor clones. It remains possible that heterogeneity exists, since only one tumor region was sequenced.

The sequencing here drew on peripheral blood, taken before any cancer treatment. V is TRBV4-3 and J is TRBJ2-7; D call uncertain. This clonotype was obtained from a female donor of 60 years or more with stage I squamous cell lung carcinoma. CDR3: CASSQDSEQYF. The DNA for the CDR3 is TGCGCCAGCAGCCAAGACAGCGAGCAGTACTTC.